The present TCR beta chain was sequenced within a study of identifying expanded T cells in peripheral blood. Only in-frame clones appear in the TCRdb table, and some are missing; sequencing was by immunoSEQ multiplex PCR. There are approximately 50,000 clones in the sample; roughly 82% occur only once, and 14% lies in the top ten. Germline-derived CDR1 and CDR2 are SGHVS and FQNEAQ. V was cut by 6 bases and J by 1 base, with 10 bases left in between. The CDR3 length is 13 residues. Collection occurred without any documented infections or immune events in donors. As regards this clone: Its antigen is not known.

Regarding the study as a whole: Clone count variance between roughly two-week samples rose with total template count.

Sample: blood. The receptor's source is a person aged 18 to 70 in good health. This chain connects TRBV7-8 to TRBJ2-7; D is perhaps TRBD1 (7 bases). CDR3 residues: CASRRDRSYEQYV. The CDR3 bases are TGTGCCAGCAGGCGGGACAGATCCTACGAGCAGTACGTC.